One and the same sample provided the 25 T cell receptor beta chains below, sequenced in a study of control samples from healthy donors and cancer patients. TCRdb keeps only in-frame clones here, not all; method: immunoSEQ multiplex PCR. Altogether 60,000 to 75,000 clones are present, under 90% being singletons, with the ten largest covering 28%. What was sequenced was blood. The receptors come from a man aged 50 to 60 in good health.

The chain joins TRBV5-1 to TRBJ2-3; the match to TRBD2 covers 14 bases. The CDR3 consists of 17 residues. Germline values: CDR1 SGHRS, CDR2 YFSETQ. Unmatched junction bases numbered 7, after V lost 3 bases and J lost 4 bases. The CDR3 DNA sequence: TGCGCCAGCAGCTCCGGGACTAGCGGGAGTGACGCAGATACGCAGTATTTT. Residues: CASSSGTSGSDADTQYF.

The V and J genes are TRBV6-5 and TRBJ2-3; 8 positions match TRBD2. The junction had 6 bases not matched to a gene; V was cut back by 4 bases and J by 3 bases. Germline CDR1 reads MNHEY; CDR2 reads SVGAGI. The CDR3 contains 15 residues. CDR3 DNA sequence: TGTGCCAGCAGTTCCGGGGGGGCCGAGACAGATACGCAGTATTTT. This encodes CASSSGGAETDTQYF.

This chain links TRBV11-3 with TRBJ2-7; the D gene is possibly TRBD2 (6 bases). V lost 0 bases to trimming and J lost 7 bases, with 10 bases between them. CDR3 length: 13 amino acids. Germline V gene data show CDR1 as SGHNT and CDR2 as YENEEA. The CDR3 here is CASSLDTAGEQYF. CDR3 bases: TGTGCCAGCAGCTTAGATACCGCGGGGGAGCAGTACTTC.

The genes are TRBV27 and TRBJ2-1, with TRBD2 matching over 10 bases. V was pared by 6 bases and J by 6 bases, with 2 bases of the junction left unmatched. The CDR3 totals 13 residues. CDR1 and CDR2 (germline): MNHEY, SMNVEV (reference sequence). The CDR3 DNA reads TGTGCCAGCAGAATAGCGGGAGGCAATGAGCAGTTCTTC. Its translation is CASRIAGGNEQFF.

This chain connects TRBV30 to TRBJ1-5; D is perhaps TRBD1 (5 bases). The CDR3 has 13 amino acids. V lost 2 bases to trimming and J lost 8 bases, with 13 bases between them. Germline CDR1 GTSNPN, CDR2 SVGIG (reference sequence). The CDR3 DNA follows: TGTGCCTGGAGTCAGGGTTTGACGGAGCCCCAGCATTTT. Translation gives CAWSQGLTEPQHF.

This clone was counted between two and nine times. The chain uses TRBV5-1 and TRBJ2-7; the D gene is possibly TRBD1 (6 bases). CDR1 SGHRS and CDR2 YFSETQ come from the germline V gene. Deletions cut 2 bases from V and 2 bases from J, with 14 bases between. The CDR3 totals 15 residues. The CDR3 spells CASSFNLQGTYEQYF. CDR3 in DNA: TGCGCCAGCAGCTTCAACCTACAGGGTACCTACGAGCAGTACTTC.

The gene calls are TRBV29-1 and TRBJ2-7; maybe TRBD2 (6 bases). From germline, CDR1 is SQVTM and CDR2 ANQGSEA. The germline V and J ends were trimmed by 5 bases and 4 bases, with 15 bases remaining between them. The CDR3 is made up of 13 amino acids. DNA for the CDR3: TGCAGCGTTTCGATGATGGGGGGATACGAGCAGTACTTC. Its protein product is CSVSMMGGYEQYF.

The V gene is TRBV25-1, the J gene TRBJ2-5; unclear D gene. Between the trimmed V and J ends, which lost 3 bases and 4 bases, there was a span of 12 bases. The CDR3 spans 14 residues. Germline CDR1 is MGHDK and CDR2 is SYGVNS. CDR3 loop: CASSEKGIPETQYF. The CDR3 DNA sequence: TGTGCCAGCAGTGAGAAAGGGATACCAGAGACCCAGTACTTC. The full variable domain, its missing parts supplied by reference TRBV25-1 and TRBJ2-5, is EADIYQTPRYLVIGTGKKITLECSQTMGHDKMYWYQQDPGMELHLIHYSYGVNSTEKGDLSSESTVSRIRTEHFPLTLESARPSHTSQYLCASSEKGIPETQYFGPGTRLLVL.

The rearrangement joins TRBV7-3 to TRBJ2-5; a possible D gene is TRBD1 (5 bases). CDR1 and CDR2 (germline): SGHTA, FQGTGA. The CDR3 runs 13 residues. V was clipped by 3 bases and J by 5 bases, with 10 bases between them. CDR3 loop: CASSFQGSETQYF. The CDR3 DNA sequence: TGTGCCAGCAGCTTTCAGGGATCGGAGACCCAGTACTTC.

The chain links TRBV6-5 to TRBJ2-4, with TRBD1 identical over 7 bases. V was pared by 5 bases and J by 7 bases, with 8 bases of the junction left unmatched. CDR1 is MNHEY, CDR2 SVGAGI, per germline. The CDR3 runs 14 residues. CDR3 DNA: TGTGCCAGCAGTACCCCGAGGGGGCGGAACATTCAGTACTTC. Encoded protein: CASSTPRGRNIQYF.

As DNA, the CDR3 is TGTGCCAGCTCACCCAGGGCTAGCGGGGACAATGAGCAGTTCTTC. Translation gives CASSPRASGDNEQFF. The chain employs TRBV18 and TRBJ2-1; 9 bases map to TRBD2. Germline V gene data show CDR1 as KGHSH and CDR2 as LQKENI. This CDR3 is built from 15 residues. Germline trimming cut 3 bases from V and 5 bases from J; bases unmatched to any gene: 5.

The rearrangement links TRBV5-4 to TRBJ2-5; TRBD1 agrees at 9 bases. The V gene end was trimmed by 4 bases and the J gene end by 5 bases; junction bases not matched to a gene: 12. Germline V CDR1 and CDR2: SGHNT, YYREEE (reference sequence). The CDR3 runs to 16 residues. CDR3 amino acids: CASSRPTGGMEETQYF. CDR3 coding DNA: TGTGCCAGCAGCCGCCCGACAGGGGGAATGGAGGAGACCCAGTACTTC.

The V and J genes are TRBV5-6 and TRBJ2-2, with D maybe TRBD2 (6 bases). Germline loops: CDR1 SGHDT, CDR2 YYEEEE. The CDR3 contains 15 residues. V was clipped by 4 bases and J by 5 bases, with 15 bases between them. CDR3 bases: TGTGCCAGCAGCCCGGACGGGGGATATACCGGGGAGCTGTTTTTT. Translating gives CASSPDGGYTGELFF.

This chain links TRBV19 with TRBJ2-3, with TRBD2 matching over 8 bases. V lost 7 bases and J lost 0; bases outside the gene matches: 3. This CDR3 comprises 14 residues. The V gene's germline CDR1 is LNHDA and CDR2 SQIVND (reference sequence). As DNA, the CDR3 is TGTGCCAGTACCGCTAGCGGGAGCACAGATACGCAGTATTTT. Protein product: CASTASGSTDTQYF.

This clone was detected once. The V gene is TRBV11-3, the J gene TRBJ2-2; D is undetermined. Trimming left V 7 bases short and J 7 bases short, with 7 bases between. The CDR3 length is 11 residues. CDR1 and CDR2 (germline): SGHNT, YENEEA. The CDR3 loop reads CASTSLGELFF. The CDR3 nucleotides read TGTGCCAGCACCTCCCTCGGGGAGCTGTTTTTT.

The rearrangement joins TRBV5-4 to TRBJ2-6; D call uncertain. V was trimmed by 7 bases and J by 2 bases, leaving 10 bases between them. This CDR3 is built from 14 residues. Per germline, CDR1 SGHNT and CDR2 YYREEE (reference sequence). The DNA for the CDR3 is TGTGCCAGCTCACCTAAACCTGGGGCCAACGTCCTGACTTTC. It is translated as CASSPKPGANVLTF. The whole variable domain, filled in from reference TRBV5-4 and TRBJ2-6, reads ETGVTQSPTHLIKTRGQQVTLRCSSQSGHNTVSWYQQALGQGPQFIFQYYREEENGRGNFPPRFSGLQFPNYSSELNVNALELDDSALYLCASSPKPGANVLTFGAGSRLTVL.

The chain combines TRBV29-1 with TRBJ1-1, with a weak D call TRBD1 (6 bases). The length of the CDR3 is 15 residues. Germline V gene lookup returns CDR1 SQVTM and CDR2 ANQGSEA. V was shortened by 1 base and J by 4 bases, with 16 bases between the two germline ends. The CDR3 loop is CSVEGGGMGSTEAFF. Here the CDR3 DNA reads TGCAGCGTTGAAGGAGGGGGAATGGGCAGCACTGAAGCTTTCTTT.

In this sample, this clone turned up once. This sequence joins TRBV2 and TRBJ1-3; D not resolved. V was shortened by 1 base and J by 4 bases, with 5 bases between the two germline ends. The CDR3 covers 13 residues. Germline V gene data show CDR1 as SNHLY and CDR2 as FYNNEI. The CDR3 loop reads CASSEGPGNTIYF. The DNA for the CDR3 is TGTGCCAGCAGTGAAGGACCCGGAAACACCATATATTTT. Combining the CDR3 with reference TRBV2 and TRBJ1-3 gives the whole variable domain EPEVTQTPSHQVTQMGQEVILRCVPISNHLYFYWYRQILGQKVEFLVSFYNNEISEKSEIFDDQFSVERPDGSNFTLKIRSTKLEDSAMYFCASSEGPGNTIYFGEGSWLTVV.

The chain carries TRBV7-2 and TRBJ2-1; 7 bases are a match to TRBD1. CDR3 length: 18 amino acids. In germline, CDR1 is SGHTA, CDR2 FQGNSA. V gave up 0 bases and J gave up 2 bases; unmatched junction bases: 10. CDR3 sequence reads: CASSLASGRGWAYNEQFF. The CDR3 DNA follows: TGTGCCAGCAGCTTAGCGAGTGGCAGGGGGTGGGCCTACAATGAGCAGTTCTTC.

This clone was seen ten or more times. DNA of the CDR3: TGTGCCAGCAGCCAAGATGCGGCTAGCGGGAGTAACGAGCAGTACTTC. This encodes CASSQDAASGSNEQYF. This chain joins TRBV4-2 and TRBJ2-7; 10 bases are shared with TRBD2. This CDR3 contains 16 residues. Germline V gene lookup returns CDR1 LGHNA and CDR2 YNFKEQ. The V and J ends lost 0 bases and 5 bases, in that order; junction bases with no gene match: 7.

V usage is TRBV19 and J usage is TRBJ2-2; 14 bases align to TRBD2. The CDR3 is 15 amino acids. The V segment lost 4 bases and the J segment 6 bases; nucleotides outside the gene matches: 1. Germline values: CDR1 LNHDA, CDR2 SQIVND (reference sequence). DNA of the CDR3: TGTGCCAGTAGTAAGGGACTAGCGGGAGCCGGGGAGCTGTTTTTT. It is translated as CASSKGLAGAGELFF.

In this sample, this clone turned up a few times. This rearrangement joins TRBV30 to TRBJ2-4; 7 bases line up with TRBD2. V dropped 7 bases and J dropped 6; count of bases not matched to a gene: 6. The CDR3 extends over 12 amino acids. From germline, CDR1 is GTSNPN and CDR2 SVGIG (reference sequence). DNA of the CDR3: TGTGCCTTACGGGAGGACACAAACATTCAGTACTTC. Translating it yields CALREDTNIQYF.

The V and J genes are TRBV20-1 and TRBJ2-2; D remains unclear. V was trimmed by 7 bases and J by 0 bases, leaving 3 bases between them. The CDR3 runs to 11 residues. In germline, CDR1 is DFQATT, CDR2 SNEGSKA (reference sequence). CDR3 residues: CSVANTGELFF. CDR3 nucleotide sequence: TGCAGTGTCGCGAACACCGGGGAGCTGTTTTTT.

The chain is built from TRBV5-1 and TRBJ2-7; 10 bases align to TRBD2. The ends lost 4 bases at V and 7 bases at J; junction bases unmatched: 14. Germline values: CDR1 SGHRS, CDR2 YFSETQ. This CDR3 is 16 amino acids long. CDR3 region: CASSRSQRAGGQEQYF. Here the CDR3 DNA reads TGCGCCAGCAGCCGTTCCCAAAGAGCGGGGGGGCAAGAGCAGTACTTC.

V gene TRBV7-8 combines with J gene TRBJ2-1; a possible D gene is TRBD2 (5 bases). Germline V gives CDR1 SGHVS, CDR2 FQNEAQ. V was clipped by 5 bases and J by 6 bases, with 14 bases between them. CDR3 length: 14 residues. In DNA form, the CDR3 reads TGTGCCAGCAGCGTGCGGACTCGAAGCAATGAGCAGTTCTTC. This sequence encodes CASSVRTRSNEQFF.